A selection of T cell receptor beta chains follows, all from one sample in a study of regulatory T cells in long-lasting Graves disease. Using its own MiXCR run on the multiplex PCR reads, TCRdb lists one record per CDR3 protein. The sample shows a few hundred thousand distinct CDR3 sequences, about 15% of them seen only once. This sample also belongs to another study, concerning T cells in Graves' hyperthyroidism and ophthalmopathy.

The sample here was peripheral blood mononuclear cells (PBMCs), taken at new diagnosis, from a patient treated with antithyroid drugs. These receptors came from a woman aged 45-60 years with Graves disease. CDR3s include the opening cysteine and the closing phenylalanine or tryptophan. D genes are given only for firm matches. A row's size may be missing; if present it is once, few, many or a size class.

v_call: TRBV5-5; j_call: TRBJ2-4; d_call: NA; clone_size: once; cdr3_aa: CASSSRGVSGSNIQYF; cdr3_nt: TGTGCCAGCAGCTCCCGGGGCGTGTCGGGGTCCAACATTCAGTACTTC
v_call: TRBV24-1; j_call: TRBJ2-3; d_call: TRBD2; clone_size: few; cdr3_aa: CATSDEGRGIFNTQYF; cdr3_nt: TGTGCCACCAGTGATGAAGGGAGGGGCATCTTTAATACGCAGTATTTT
v_call: TRBV28; j_call: TRBJ2-1; d_call: NA; clone_size: many; cdr3_aa: CASSLALASTFLVNEQFF; cdr3_nt: TGTGCCAGCAGTTTGGCATTAGCTAGCACGTTTTTGGTCAATGAGCAGTTCTTC
v_call: TRBV20-1; j_call: TRBJ2-7; d_call: NA; clone_size: NA; cdr3_aa: CSARDAGSWTYEQYF; cdr3_nt: TGCAGTGCTAGAGATGCCGGGAGTTGGACCTACGAGCAGTACTTC
v_call: TRBV7-9; j_call: TRBJ2-5; d_call: NA; clone_size: many; cdr3_aa: CASSATVGETQYF; cdr3_nt: TGTGCCAGCAGCGCAACGGTAGGAGAGACCCAGTACTTC
v_call: TRBV30; j_call: TRBJ2-1; d_call: NA; clone_size: NA; cdr3_aa: CAWGASLYNEQFF; cdr3_nt: TGTGCCTGGGGTGCGTCTTTATACAATGAGCAGTTCTTC
v_call: TRBV20-1; j_call: TRBJ1-2; d_call: NA; clone_size: many; cdr3_aa: CSAKWRDYGYTF; cdr3_nt: TGCAGTGCTAAGTGGCGGGACTATGGCTACACCTTC
v_call: TRBV20-1; j_call: TRBJ2-5; d_call: TRBD2; clone_size: many; cdr3_aa: CSFSRPGGSLETQYF; cdr3_nt: TGCAGTTTCTCGCGCCCGGGCGGGAGCTTGGAGACCCAGTACTTC
v_call: TRBV18; j_call: TRBJ1-2; d_call: NA; clone_size: few; cdr3_aa: CASSLGQQTNYGYTF; cdr3_nt: TGTGCCAGCTCCCTAGGACAACAGACTAACTATGGCTACACCTTC
v_call: TRBV6-5; j_call: TRBJ1-4; d_call: NA; clone_size: many; cdr3_aa: CASSSSTGKMDEKLFF; cdr3_nt: NA
v_call: TRBV7-7; j_call: TRBJ2-1; d_call: NA; clone_size: NA; cdr3_aa: CASSPRAQGQGEQFF; cdr3_nt: TGTGCCAGCAGCCCCCGCGCACAGGGCCAAGGGGAGCAGTTCTTC
v_call: TRBV3-1; j_call: TRBJ2-5; d_call: NA; clone_size: many; cdr3_aa: CASSQLSDRRKQETQYF; cdr3_nt: TGTGCCAGCAGCCAACTCTCCGACAGAAGGAAACAAGAGACCCAGTACTTC
v_call: TRBV12-3/TRBV12-4; j_call: TRBJ2-5; d_call: NA; clone_size: few; cdr3_aa: CASSHESRGTQYF; cdr3_nt: TGTGCCAGCAGTCATGAATCCCGGGGGACCCAGTACTTC
v_call: TRBV20-1; j_call: TRBJ1-4; d_call: NA; clone_size: many; cdr3_aa: CSAPRQPTNEKLFF; cdr3_nt: TGCAGTGCTCCGCGACAGCCAACTAATGAAAAACTGTTTTTT
v_call: TRBV7-8; j_call: TRBJ2-1; d_call: NA; clone_size: many; cdr3_aa: CASSLVKRGSSYNEQFF; cdr3_nt: TGTGCCAGCAGCTTAGTGAAGCGCGGTAGCTCCTACAATGAGCAGTTCTTC
v_call: TRBV20-1; j_call: TRBJ1-1; d_call: TRBD1; clone_size: NA; cdr3_aa: CSAIGGSNTEAFF; cdr3_nt: TGCAGTGCTATAGGGGGCTCAAACACTGAAGCTTTCTTT
v_call: TRBV7-3; j_call: TRBJ2-1; d_call: NA; clone_size: many; cdr3_aa: CASSKAGSNRIVSYNEQFF; cdr3_nt: TGTGCCAGCAGTAAGGCGGGCTCCAATCGAATAGTGTCCTACAATGAGCAGTTCTTC
v_call: TRBV28; j_call: TRBJ1-1; d_call: NA; clone_size: many; cdr3_aa: CASRTDTGREGAFF; cdr3_nt: TGTGCCAGCAGGACAGACACAGGCCGGGAAGGAGCTTTCTTT
v_call: TRBV5-1; j_call: TRBJ1-2; d_call: NA; clone_size: NA; cdr3_aa: CASSSGTGPLYGYTF; cdr3_nt: TGCGCCAGCAGCTCGGGGACGGGCCCCCTCTATGGCTACACCTTC
v_call: TRBV6-1; j_call: TRBJ2-7; d_call: NA; clone_size: many; cdr3_aa: CASSAGPTYEQYF; cdr3_nt: TGTGCCAGCAGTGCCGGGCCTACCTACGAGCAGTACTTC
v_call: TRBV9; j_call: TRBJ2-4; d_call: NA; clone_size: NA; cdr3_aa: CASSGTAKNIQYF; cdr3_nt: TGTGCCAGCAGTGGGACAGCCAAAAACATTCAGTACTTC
v_call: TRBV28; j_call: TRBJ2-7; d_call: TRBD2; clone_size: many; cdr3_aa: CASSFYGLAGAHEQYF; cdr3_nt: TGTGCCAGCAGTTTCTACGGACTAGCGGGTGCTCACGAGCAGTACTTC
v_call: TRBV6-1; j_call: TRBJ1-4; d_call: NA; clone_size: many; cdr3_aa: CASRAYRVRRANEKLFF; cdr3_nt: TGTGCCAGCAGAGCCTACAGGGTTCGAAGGGCCAATGAAAAACTGTTTTTT
v_call: TRBV6-1; j_call: TRBJ1-1; d_call: NA; clone_size: NA; cdr3_aa: CASNRRVGAENTEAFF; cdr3_nt: TGTGCCAGCAACAGAAGGGTGGGGGCGGAGAACACTGAAGCTTTCTTT
v_call: TRBV28; j_call: TRBJ2-4; d_call: NA; clone_size: many; cdr3_aa: CASSRQKQENIQYF; cdr3_nt: TGTGCCAGCAGTAGACAGAAACAGGAGAACATTCAGTACTTC
v_call: TRBV12-5; j_call: TRBJ2-7; d_call: TRBD1; clone_size: many; cdr3_aa: CASAEGDRGTYEQYF; cdr3_nt: TGTGCTAGTGCCGAGGGGGACAGGGGTACCTACGAGCAGTACTTC
v_call: TRBV5-1; j_call: TRBJ2-1; d_call: TRBD2; clone_size: many; cdr3_aa: CASSPTAGETYNEQFF; cdr3_nt: TGTGCCAGCAGCCCGACGGCGGGAGAGACCTACAATGAGCAGTTCTTC